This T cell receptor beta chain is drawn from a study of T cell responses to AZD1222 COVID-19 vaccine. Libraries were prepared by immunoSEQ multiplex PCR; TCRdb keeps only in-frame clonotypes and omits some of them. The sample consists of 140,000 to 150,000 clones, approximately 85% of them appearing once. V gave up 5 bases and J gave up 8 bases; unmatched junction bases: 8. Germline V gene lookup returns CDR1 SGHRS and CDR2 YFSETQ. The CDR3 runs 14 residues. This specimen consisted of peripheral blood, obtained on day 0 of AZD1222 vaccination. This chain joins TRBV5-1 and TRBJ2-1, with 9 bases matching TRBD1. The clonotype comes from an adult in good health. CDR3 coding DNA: TGCGCCAGCAGAGATAGACAGGGGGACGATGAGCAGTTCTTC. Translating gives CASRDRQGDDEQFF.